This T cell receptor (beta chain) comes out of a study of control samples from healthy donors and cancer patients (dated by TCRdb to about 2020). The library was obtained by the immunoSEQ multiplex PCR assay. TCRdb stores this immuneACCESS table with in-frame sequences only. Part of the clones is absent; in the studies checked, under half of the shortfall reflects unresolved V genes, and no reason is known for the rest. The sample table shows around 100,000 clones, and approximately 84% are seen once. The ten largest account for 15% to 20% of the sample. V ends up 5 bases short and J 3 bases short, with an unmatched junction base count of 4. CDR1 MGHRA and CDR2 YSYEKL are derived from the germline V gene. From cysteine to phenylalanine, the CDR3 is 14 amino acids long. The DNA shown is the 42-base CDR3, in frame from base 1. Concerning this clone itself: The target of this receptor is not known. Base qualities are not provided; no much larger clone lies one nucleotide away.

This clonotype originated in a woman aged 45-59 years in good health. Material: blood. The rearrangement combines TRBV4-1 with TRBJ2-7; TRBD2 agrees with 10 junctional bases. The CDR3 protein: CASSIAGGRYEQYF. DNA sequence: TGCGCCAGCAGCATAGCGGGGGGCCGCTACGAGCAGTACTTC.